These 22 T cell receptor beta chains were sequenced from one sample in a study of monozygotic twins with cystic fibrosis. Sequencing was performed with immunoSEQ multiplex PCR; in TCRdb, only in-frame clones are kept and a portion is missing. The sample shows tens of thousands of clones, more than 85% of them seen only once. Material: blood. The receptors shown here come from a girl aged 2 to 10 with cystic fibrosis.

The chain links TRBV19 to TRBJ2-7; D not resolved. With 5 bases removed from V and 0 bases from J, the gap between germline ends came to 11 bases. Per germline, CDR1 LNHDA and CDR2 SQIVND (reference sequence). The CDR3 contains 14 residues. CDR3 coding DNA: TGTGCCAGTAGTCGCCAGCTCAGCTCCTACGAGCAGTACTTC. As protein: CASSRQLSSYEQYF.

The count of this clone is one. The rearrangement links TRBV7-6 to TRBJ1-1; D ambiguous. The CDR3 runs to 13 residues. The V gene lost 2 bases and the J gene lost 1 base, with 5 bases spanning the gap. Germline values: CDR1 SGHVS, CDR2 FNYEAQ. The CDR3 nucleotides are TGTGCCAGCAGCTTAAGCAGGAACACTGAAGCTTTCTTT. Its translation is CASSLSRNTEAFF.

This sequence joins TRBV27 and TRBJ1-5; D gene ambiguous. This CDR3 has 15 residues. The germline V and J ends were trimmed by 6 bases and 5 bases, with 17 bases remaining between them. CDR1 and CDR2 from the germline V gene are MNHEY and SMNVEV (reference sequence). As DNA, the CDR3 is TGTGCCAGCAGCCCCTCAACTCGGAGCTATCAGCCCCAGCATTTT. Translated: CASSPSTRSYQPQHF.

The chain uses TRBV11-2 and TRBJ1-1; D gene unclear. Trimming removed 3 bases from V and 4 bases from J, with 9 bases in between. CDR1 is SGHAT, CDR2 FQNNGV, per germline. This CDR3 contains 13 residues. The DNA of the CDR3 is TGTGCCAGCAGCTTTCAAGTAAGCACTGAAGCTTTCTTT. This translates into CASSFQVSTEAFF. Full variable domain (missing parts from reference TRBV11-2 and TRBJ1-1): EAGVAQSPRYKIIEKRQSVAFWCNPISGHATLYWYQQILGQGPKLLIQFQNNGVVDDSQLPKDRFSAERLKGVDSTLKIQPAKLEDSAVYLCASSFQVSTEAFFGQGTRLTVV.

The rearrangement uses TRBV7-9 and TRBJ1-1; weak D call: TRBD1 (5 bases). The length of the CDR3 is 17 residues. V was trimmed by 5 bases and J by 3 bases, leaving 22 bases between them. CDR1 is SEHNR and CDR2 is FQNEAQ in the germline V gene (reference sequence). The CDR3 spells CASSLGGFSLRDTEAFF. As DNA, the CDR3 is TGTGCCAGCAGCCTGGGGGGTTTTTCCCTGAGGGACACTGAAGCTTTCTTT.

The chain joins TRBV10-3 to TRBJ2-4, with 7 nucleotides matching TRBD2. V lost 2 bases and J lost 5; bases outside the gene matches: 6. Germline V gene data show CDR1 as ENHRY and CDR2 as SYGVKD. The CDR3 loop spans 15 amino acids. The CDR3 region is CAISEGGTNENIQYF. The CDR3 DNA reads TGTGCCATCAGTGAGGGGGGGACTAACGAAAACATTCAGTACTTC.

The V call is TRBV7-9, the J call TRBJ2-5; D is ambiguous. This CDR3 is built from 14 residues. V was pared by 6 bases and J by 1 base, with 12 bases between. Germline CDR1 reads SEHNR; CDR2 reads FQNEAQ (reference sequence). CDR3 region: CASSPTELQETQYF. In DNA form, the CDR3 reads TGTGCCAGCAGTCCCACAGAACTCCAAGAGACCCAGTACTTC.

This chain's CDR3 is CASSLRQASSYNSPLHF. The CDR3 bases are TGTGCCAGCAGTTTAAGACAGGCGAGCTCCTATAATTCACCCCTCCACTTT. This chain connects TRBV27 to TRBJ1-6, with a possible D match to TRBD1 (6 bases). The CDR3 covers 17 residues. Germline CDR1 and CDR2: MNHEY and SMNVEV (reference sequence). The V gene lost 2 bases and the J gene lost 0 bases, with 11 bases spanning the gap.

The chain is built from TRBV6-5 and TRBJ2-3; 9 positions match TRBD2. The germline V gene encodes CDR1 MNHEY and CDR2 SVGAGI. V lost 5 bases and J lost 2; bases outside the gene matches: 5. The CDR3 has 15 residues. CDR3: CASSPQRGDTDTQYF. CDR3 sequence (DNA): TGTGCCAGCAGTCCCCAGCGGGGGGACACAGATACGCAGTATTTT.

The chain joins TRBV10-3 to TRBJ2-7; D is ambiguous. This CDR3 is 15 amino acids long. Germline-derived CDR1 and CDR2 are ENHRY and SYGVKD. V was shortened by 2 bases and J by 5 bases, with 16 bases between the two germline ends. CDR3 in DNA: TGTGCCATCAGTGAGCCCCCGGGTGGGCTTGACGAGCAGTACTTC. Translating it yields CAISEPPGGLDEQYF.

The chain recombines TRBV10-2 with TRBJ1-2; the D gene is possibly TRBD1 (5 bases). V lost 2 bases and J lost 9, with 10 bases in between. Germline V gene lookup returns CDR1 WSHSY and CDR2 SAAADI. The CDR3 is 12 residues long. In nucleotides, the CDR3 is TGCGCCAGCAGTGAGGGGGGGTCTAGCTACACCTTC. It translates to CASSEGGSSYTF.

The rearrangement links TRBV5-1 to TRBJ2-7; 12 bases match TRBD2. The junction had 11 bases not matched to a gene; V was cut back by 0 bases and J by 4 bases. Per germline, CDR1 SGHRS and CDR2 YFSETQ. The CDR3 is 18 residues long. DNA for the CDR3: TGCGCCAGCAGCTTGGTTCCTAGCGGGGGGGCCGTCAGTTACGAGCAGTACTTC. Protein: CASSLVPSGGAVSYEQYF.

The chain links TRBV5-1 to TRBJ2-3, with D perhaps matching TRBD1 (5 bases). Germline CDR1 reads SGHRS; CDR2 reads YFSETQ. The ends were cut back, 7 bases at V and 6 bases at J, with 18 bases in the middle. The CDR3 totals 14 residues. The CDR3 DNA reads TGCGCCAGCGAACAAGGGGCAGGGCGGGATACGCAGTATTTT. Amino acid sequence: CASEQGAGRDTQYF.

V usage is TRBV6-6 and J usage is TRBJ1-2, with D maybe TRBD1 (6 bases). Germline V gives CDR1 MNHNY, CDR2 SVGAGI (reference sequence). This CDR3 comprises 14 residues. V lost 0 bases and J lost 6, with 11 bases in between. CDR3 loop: CASSYSWGRDGYTF. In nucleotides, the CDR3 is TGTGCCAGCAGTTACTCGTGGGGGCGCGATGGCTACACCTTC.

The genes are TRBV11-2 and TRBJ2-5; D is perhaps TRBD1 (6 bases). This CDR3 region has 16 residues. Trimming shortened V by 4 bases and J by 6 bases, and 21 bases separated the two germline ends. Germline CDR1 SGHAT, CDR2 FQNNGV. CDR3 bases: TGTGCCAGCAGCTACGGGACATACAAGGAAGGAAAGACCCAGTACTTC. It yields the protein CASSYGTYKEGKTQYF. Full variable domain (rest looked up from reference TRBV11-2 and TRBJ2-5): EAGVAQSPRYKIIEKRQSVAFWCNPISGHATLYWYQQILGQGPKLLIQFQNNGVVDDSQLPKDRFSAERLKGVDSTLKIQPAKLEDSAVYLCASSYGTYKEGKTQYFGPGTRLLVL.

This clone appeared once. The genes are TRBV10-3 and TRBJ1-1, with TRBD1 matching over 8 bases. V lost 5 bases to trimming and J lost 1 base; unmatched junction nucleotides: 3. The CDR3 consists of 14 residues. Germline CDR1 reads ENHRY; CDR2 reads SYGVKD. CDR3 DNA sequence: TGTGCCATCAGTACGACAGGGGCGAACACTGAAGCTTTCTTT. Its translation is CAISTTGANTEAFF.

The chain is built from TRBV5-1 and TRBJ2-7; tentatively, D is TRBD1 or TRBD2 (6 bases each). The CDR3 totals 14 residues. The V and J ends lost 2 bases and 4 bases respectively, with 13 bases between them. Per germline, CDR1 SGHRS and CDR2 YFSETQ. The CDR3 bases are TGCGCCAGCAGCTTACAGGGCGCGGGGTACGAGCAGTACTTC. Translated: CASSLQGAGYEQYF.

In DNA form, the CDR3 reads TGTGCCAGTAATTCCCTCGGGCCCAATCAGCCCCAGCATTTT. Residues: CASNSLGPNQPQHF. The rearrangement joins TRBV19 to TRBJ1-5; no definite D call. V was shortened by 7 bases and J by 3 bases, with 13 bases between the two germline ends. CDR1 is LNHDA, CDR2 SQIVND, per germline (reference sequence). CDR3 length equals 14 residues.

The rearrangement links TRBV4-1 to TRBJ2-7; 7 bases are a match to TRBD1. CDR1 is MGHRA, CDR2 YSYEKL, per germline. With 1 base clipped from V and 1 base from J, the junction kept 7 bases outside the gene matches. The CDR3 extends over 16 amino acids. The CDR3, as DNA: TGCGCCAGCAGCCAAGCTGGGACAGCCACTTCCTACGAGCAGTACTTC. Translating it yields CASSQAGTATSYEQYF.

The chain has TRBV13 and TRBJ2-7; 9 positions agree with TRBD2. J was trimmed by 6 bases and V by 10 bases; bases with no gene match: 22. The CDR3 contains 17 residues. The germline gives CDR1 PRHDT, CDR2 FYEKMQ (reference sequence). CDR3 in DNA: TGTGCCAACGAGCATCCCTTTGGGGCGGGGGGGCCCTCCGAGCAGTACTTC. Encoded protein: CANEHPFGAGGPSEQYF. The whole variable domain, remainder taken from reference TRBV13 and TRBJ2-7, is AAGVIQSPRHLIKEKRETATLKCYPIPRHDTVYWYQQGPGQDPQFLISFYEKMQSDKGSIPDRFSAQQFSDYHSELNMSSLELGDSALYFCANEHPFGAGGPSEQYFGPGTRLTVT.

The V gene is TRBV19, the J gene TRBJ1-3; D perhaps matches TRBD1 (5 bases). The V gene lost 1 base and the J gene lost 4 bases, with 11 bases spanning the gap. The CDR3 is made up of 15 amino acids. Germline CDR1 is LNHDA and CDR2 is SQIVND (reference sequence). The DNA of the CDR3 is TGTGCCAGTAGTATAGTAGGGGATTCGGGAAACACCATATATTTT. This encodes CASSIVGDSGNTIYF.

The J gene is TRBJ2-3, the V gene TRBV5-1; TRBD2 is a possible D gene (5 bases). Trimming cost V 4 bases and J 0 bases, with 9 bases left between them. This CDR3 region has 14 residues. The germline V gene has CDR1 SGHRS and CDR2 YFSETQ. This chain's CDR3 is CASSPGLSTDTQYF. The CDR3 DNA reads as TGCGCCAGCAGCCCTGGACTGAGCACAGATACGCAGTATTTT.